This TCR beta chain emerged from a study of cytomegalovirus exposure and HLA in healthy donors. Broader study findings: The analysis excluded some indistinguishable V segments, including TRBV6-2 and TRBV6-3. It is likely that the observed cluster of highly shared sequence variants was a sequencing artifact.

Points on this clone: The antigen remains unidentified.

The primer mix had 60 Vbeta and 13 Jbeta primers. Only in-frame clones appear in the TCRdb table, and some are missing; sequencing was by immunoSEQ multiplex PCR. The table lists about 230,000 clones, about 85% of them singletons. The CDR3 spans 13 residues. The germline V gene encodes CDR1 SGHRS and CDR2 YFSETQ. The V gene end was trimmed by 0 bases and the J gene end by 13 bases; junction bases not matched to a gene: 7. The TCR was taken from a girl aged 2 to 10 in good health and CMV-seronegative. The sequenced sample was PBMCs. The chain uses TRBV5-1 and TRBJ1-1; 9 bases agree with TRBD1. CDR3 coding DNA: TGCGCCAGCAGCTTGGGAGACAGGGGGAAGGATTTCTTT. Its translation is CASSLGDRGKDFF.